Listed here are 6 T cell receptor beta chains from one sample, sequenced in a study of identical twins (dated by TCRdb to 2016 to 2018). Library method: 5' RACE. Sequencing instrument: Illumina HiSeq 2000. Clones were called with MiXCR by TCRdb after fastp trimmed the public reads at Q25, and only in-frame beta chains were retained. Under each unique CDR3 protein, matching rows form one entry showing the most common genes and DNA. For this sample the table gives 240,000 or so distinct CDR3 sequences, of which roughly 7% were detected only once. Roughly 3.6% of the sample lies in the top ten. This same sample was also taken into another study, of yellow fever vaccine responses in identical twins.

The sample was memory (CD45RO+) T cells sorted from blood. The cell subset or site label corresponds to: CD45RO+ enriched T cells. Source of these receptors: a woman under 30 in good health.

This clonotype was counted only a few times. The chain joins TRBV19 to TRBJ2-1; D remains ambiguous. Trimming removed 7 bases at V and 12 bases at J, with 19 bases between. Per germline, CDR1 LNHDA and CDR2 SQIVND (reference sequence). The CDR3 loop spans 13 amino acids. The CDR3 reads CASTEDPTIGQFF. The CDR3 DNA sequence: TGTGCCAGTACCGAGGACCCAACGATCGGGCAGTTCTTC.

This clonotype was picked up a small number of times. J is TRBJ2-3 and V is TRBV9; 10 bases are a match to TRBD2. Losses at the gene ends were 2 bases for V and 7 bases for J; bases not matched to a gene: 10. Germline loops: CDR1 SGDLS, CDR2 YYNGEE. This CDR3 region has 16 residues. CDR3 protein: CASSVGASGSGNTQYF. The CDR3 DNA reads as TGTGCCAGCAGCGTCGGGGCTAGCGGGAGCGGGAATACGCAGTATTTT.

This clonotype was detected ten times or more. The genes are TRBV6-1 and TRBJ2-2; D gene unclear. In germline, CDR1 is MNHNS, CDR2 SASEGT. There are 14 residues in the CDR3. Trimming stripped 4 bases from V and 1 base from J, with 7 bases between. CDR3 coding DNA: TGTGCCAGCAGTGGGCAGCTGAACACCGGGGAGCTGTTTTTT. Its translation is CASSGQLNTGELFF.

This clonotype was picked up a small number of times. The rearrangement joins TRBV4-2 to TRBJ1-5, with 8 nucleotides matching TRBD1. The CDR3 spans 16 residues. Germline V gene lookup returns CDR1 LGHNA and CDR2 YNFKEQ. V was pared by 6 bases and J by 6 bases, with 13 bases of the junction left unmatched. The CDR3, as DNA: TGTGCCAGCAGTCGCAACGTCGAGCAGGGGGCTCAGCCCCAGCATTTT. Translated, it gives CASSRNVEQGAQPQHF.

This chain connects TRBV6-2 or TRBV6-3 to TRBJ1-1, with D tentatively TRBD1 (5 bases). From germline, CDR1 is MNHEY and CDR2 SVGEGT. The CDR3 covers 15 residues. Between the trimmed V and J ends, which lost 0 bases and 5 bases, there was a span of 13 bases. The CDR3 sequence: CASSYSWIRGTEAFF. The CDR3 bases are TGTGCCAGCAGTTACTCGTGGATACGGGGGACTGAAGCTTTCTTT.

This clonotype was found a few times. The V and J genes are TRBV20-1 and TRBJ2-2; TRBD2 matches at 15 bases. In germline, CDR1 is DFQATT, CDR2 SNEGSKA (reference sequence). J lost 0 bases, V lost 6 bases, and 8 bases had no gene match. CDR3 length equals 18 residues. The CDR3 is CSAPTGTSGRPNTGELFF. The DNA for the CDR3 is TGCAGTGCCCCGACTGGGACTAGCGGGAGGCCGAACACCGGGGAGCTGTTTTTT.